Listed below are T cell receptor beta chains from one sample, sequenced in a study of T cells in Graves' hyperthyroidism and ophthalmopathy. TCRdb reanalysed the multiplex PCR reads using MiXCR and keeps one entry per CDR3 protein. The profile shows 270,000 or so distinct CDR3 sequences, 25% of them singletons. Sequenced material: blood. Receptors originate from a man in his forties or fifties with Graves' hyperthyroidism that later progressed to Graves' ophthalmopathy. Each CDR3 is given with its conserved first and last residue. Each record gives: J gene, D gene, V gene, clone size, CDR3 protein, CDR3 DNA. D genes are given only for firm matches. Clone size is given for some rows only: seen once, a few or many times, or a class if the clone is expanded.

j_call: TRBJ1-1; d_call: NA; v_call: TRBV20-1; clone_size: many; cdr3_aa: CSANRRSEAFF; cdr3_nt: TGCAGTGCTAACCGGCGTTCTGAAGCTTTCTTT
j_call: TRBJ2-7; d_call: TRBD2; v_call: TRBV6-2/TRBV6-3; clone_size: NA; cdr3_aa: CASSPEAGPDYEQYF; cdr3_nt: TGTGCCAGCAGTCCCGAAGCGGGACCGGACTACGAGCAGTACTTC
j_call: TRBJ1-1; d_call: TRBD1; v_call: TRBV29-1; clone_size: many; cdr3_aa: CSVEGGWTGGTEAFF; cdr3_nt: TGCAGCGTTGAGGGGGGATGGACAGGGGGCACTGAAGCTTTCTTT
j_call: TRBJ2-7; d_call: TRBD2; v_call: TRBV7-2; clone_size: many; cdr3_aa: CASSLGVAGYEQYF; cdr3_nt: TGTGCCAGCAGCTTAGGGGTAGCGGGGTACGAGCAGTACTTC
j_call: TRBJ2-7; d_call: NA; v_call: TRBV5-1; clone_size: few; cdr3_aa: CASSPDGDKHSYEQYF; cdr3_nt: TGCGCCAGCAGCCCCGACGGGGACAAACACTCCTACGAGCAGTACTTC
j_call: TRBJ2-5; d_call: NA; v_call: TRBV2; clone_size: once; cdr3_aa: CASSNLQGGQETQYF; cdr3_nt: TGTGCCAGCAGTAACCTACAGGGAGGCCAAGAGACCCAGTACTTC
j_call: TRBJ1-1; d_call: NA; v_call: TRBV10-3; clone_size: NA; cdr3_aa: CAIRGSEGHMNTEAFF; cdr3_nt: TGTGCCATCAGGGGTAGTGAAGGACACATGAACACTGAAGCTTTCTTT
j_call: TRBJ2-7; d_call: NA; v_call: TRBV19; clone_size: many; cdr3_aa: CASSIEDETYEQYF; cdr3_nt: TGTGCCAGTAGTATAGAGGACGAGACCTACGAGCAGTACTTC
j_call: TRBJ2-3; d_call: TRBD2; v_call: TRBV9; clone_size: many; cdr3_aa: CASSAEGGLGRTQYF; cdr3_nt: TGTGCCAGCAGCGCAGAGGGGGGACTAGGACGCACGCAGTATTTT
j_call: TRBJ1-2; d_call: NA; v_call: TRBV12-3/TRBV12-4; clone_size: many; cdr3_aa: CASSLGSSYGYTF; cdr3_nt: TGTGCCAGCAGTTTAGGATCATCCTATGGCTACACCTTC
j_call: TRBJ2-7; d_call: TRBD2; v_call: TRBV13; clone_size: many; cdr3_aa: CASSRGQMGLAGTYEQYF; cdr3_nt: TGTGCCAGCAGCCGGGGACAGATGGGACTAGCGGGGACCTACGAGCAGTACTTC
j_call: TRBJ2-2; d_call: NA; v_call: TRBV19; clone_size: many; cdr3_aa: CASTPDANTGELFF; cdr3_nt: TGTGCCAGTACTCCCGATGCGAACACCGGGGAGCTGTTTTTT
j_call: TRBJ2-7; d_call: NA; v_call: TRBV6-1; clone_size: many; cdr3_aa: CATVAASYEQYF; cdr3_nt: TGTGCCACCGTGGCAGCTTCCTACGAGCAGTACTTC
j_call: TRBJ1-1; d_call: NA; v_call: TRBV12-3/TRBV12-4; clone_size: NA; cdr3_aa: CASSLLRAATEAFF; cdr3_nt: TGTGCCAGCAGTTTATTACGGGCGGCCACTGAAGCTTTCTTT
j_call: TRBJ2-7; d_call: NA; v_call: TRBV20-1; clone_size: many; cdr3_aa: CSARGTGPHYEQYF; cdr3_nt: TGCAGTGCTAGAGGGACTGGACCACACTACGAGCAGTACTTC
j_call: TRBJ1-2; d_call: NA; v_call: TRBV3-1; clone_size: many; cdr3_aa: CASSHLDINYGYTF; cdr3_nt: TGTGCCAGCAGCCACTTAGACATTAACTATGGCTACACCTTC
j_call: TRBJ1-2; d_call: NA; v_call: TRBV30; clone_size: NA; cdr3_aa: CAWSGQNYGYTF; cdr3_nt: TGTGCCTGGAGTGGGCAGAACTATGGCTACACCTTC
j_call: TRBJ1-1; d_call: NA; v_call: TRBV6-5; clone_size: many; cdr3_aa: CASSYSLGDTEAFF; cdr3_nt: TGTGCCAGCAGTTACTCGCTGGGCGACACTGAAGCTTTCTTT
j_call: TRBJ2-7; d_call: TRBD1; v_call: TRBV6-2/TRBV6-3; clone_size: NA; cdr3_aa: CASSTALGQNYEQYF; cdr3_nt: TGTGCCAGCAGTACGGCGTTGGGACAGAACTACGAGCAGTACTTC
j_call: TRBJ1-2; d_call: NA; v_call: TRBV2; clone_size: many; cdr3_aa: CASIDGRDYGYTF; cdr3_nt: TGTGCCAGCATTGATGGCAGAGACTATGGCTACACCTTC
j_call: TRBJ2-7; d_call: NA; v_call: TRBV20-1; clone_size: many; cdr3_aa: CSARPGLHYEQYF; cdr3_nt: TGCAGTGCTAGACCGGGACTCCACTACGAGCAGTACTTC
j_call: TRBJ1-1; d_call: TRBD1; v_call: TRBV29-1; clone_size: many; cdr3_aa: CSVLHLDRERYNTEAFF; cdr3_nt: TGCAGCGTATTACACCTGGACAGGGAGCGGTATAACACTGAAGCTTTCTTT
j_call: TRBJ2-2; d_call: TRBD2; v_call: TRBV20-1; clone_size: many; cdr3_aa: CSARDPLSGGSGSGGELFF; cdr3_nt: TGCAGTGCTAGAGACCCCCTCTCGGGGGGGAGCGGGAGCGGCGGGGAGCTGTTTTTT
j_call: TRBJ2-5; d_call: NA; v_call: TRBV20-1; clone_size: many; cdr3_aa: CSARVDRAKGTQYF; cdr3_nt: TGCAGTGCTAGAGTGGACAGAGCCAAGGGGACCCAGTACTTC
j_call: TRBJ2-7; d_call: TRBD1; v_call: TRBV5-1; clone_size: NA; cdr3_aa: CASSTGQGLIDEQYF; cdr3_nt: TGCGCCAGCAGCACGGGACAGGGACTAATCGACGAGCAGTACTTC
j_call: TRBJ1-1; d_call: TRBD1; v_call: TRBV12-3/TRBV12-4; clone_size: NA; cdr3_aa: CASSLLEFRGTEAFF; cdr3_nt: TGTGCCAGCAGCCTACTGGAGTTCAGGGGGACTGAAGCTTTCTTT
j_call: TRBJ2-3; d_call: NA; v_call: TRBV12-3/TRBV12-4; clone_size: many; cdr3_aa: CASSRDGTDTQYF; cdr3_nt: TGTGCCAGCAGTCGGGACGGCACAGATACGCAGTATTTT
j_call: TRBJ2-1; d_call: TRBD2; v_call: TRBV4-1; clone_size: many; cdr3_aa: CASSQEGGRLAGNEQFF; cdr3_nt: TGCGCCAGCAGCCAAGAAGGTGGAAGACTAGCGGGGAATGAGCAGTTCTTC
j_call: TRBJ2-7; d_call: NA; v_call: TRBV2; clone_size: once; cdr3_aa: CASRVGGANEQYF; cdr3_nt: TGTGCCAGCAGGGTGGGGGGCGCGAACGAGCAGTACTTC
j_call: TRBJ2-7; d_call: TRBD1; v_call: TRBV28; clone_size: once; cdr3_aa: CASQGQGGGMGYEQYF; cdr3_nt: TGTGCCAGCCAGGGACAGGGAGGAGGAATGGGATACGAGCAGTACTTC
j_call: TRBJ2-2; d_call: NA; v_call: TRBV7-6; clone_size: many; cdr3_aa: CASSLATDIRAGELFF; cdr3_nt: TGTGCCAGCAGCTTAGCTACGGACATCCGGGCCGGGGAGCTGTTTTTT
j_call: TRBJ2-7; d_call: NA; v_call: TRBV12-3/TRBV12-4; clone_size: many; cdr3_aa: CASSSPANEQYF; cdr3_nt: TGTGCCAGCAGCTCACCGGCCAACGAGCAGTACTTC
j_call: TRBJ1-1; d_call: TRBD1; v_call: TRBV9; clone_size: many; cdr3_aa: CASSRDRGYGTEAFF; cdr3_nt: TGTGCCAGCAGCCGGGACAGGGGTTACGGCACTGAAGCTTTCTTT
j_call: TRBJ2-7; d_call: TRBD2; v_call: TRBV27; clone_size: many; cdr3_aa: CASSLSSSGRVSYEQYF; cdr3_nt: TGTGCCAGCAGTTTATCCTCTAGCGGGAGGGTCTCCTACGAGCAGTACTTC
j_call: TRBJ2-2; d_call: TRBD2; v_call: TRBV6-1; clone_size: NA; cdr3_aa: CASRRTSTGELFF; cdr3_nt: TGTGCCAGCAGACGGACTAGCACCGGGGAGCTGTTTTTT
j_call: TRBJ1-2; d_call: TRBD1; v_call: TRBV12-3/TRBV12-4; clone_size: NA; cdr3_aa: CASSRDRELSGYTF; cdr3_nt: TGTGCCAGCAGTAGGGACAGGGAGCTCTCTGGCTACACCTTC
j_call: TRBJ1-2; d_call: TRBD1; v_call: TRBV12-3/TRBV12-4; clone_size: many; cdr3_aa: CASSPRQGAGYGYTF; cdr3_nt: TGTGCCAGCAGTCCCAGGCAGGGGGCAGGCTATGGCTACACCTTC
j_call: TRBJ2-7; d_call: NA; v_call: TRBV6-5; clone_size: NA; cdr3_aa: CASSYYPPPRREQYF; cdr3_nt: TGTGCCAGCAGTTACTACCCCCCACCTAGGCGAGAGCAGTACTTC
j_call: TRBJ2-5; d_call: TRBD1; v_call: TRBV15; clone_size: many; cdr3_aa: CATSLNRGETQYF; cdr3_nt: TGTGCCACCAGTCTAAACAGGGGAGAGACCCAGTACTTC
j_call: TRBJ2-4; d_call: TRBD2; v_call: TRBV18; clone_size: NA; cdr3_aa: CASSPGGAEAKNIQYF; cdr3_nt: TGTGCCAGCTCACCGGGAGGGGCTGAAGCCAAAAACATTCAGTACTTC
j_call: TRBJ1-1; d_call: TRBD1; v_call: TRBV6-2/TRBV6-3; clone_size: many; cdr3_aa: CASSPGQGASNTEAFF; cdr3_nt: TGTGCCAGCAGTCCTGGACAGGGGGCATCGAACACTGAAGCTTTCTTT
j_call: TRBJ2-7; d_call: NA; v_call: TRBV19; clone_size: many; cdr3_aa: CASSIGRQGYEQYF; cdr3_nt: TGTGCCAGTAGTATTGGTCGCCAGGGTTACGAGCAGTACTTC
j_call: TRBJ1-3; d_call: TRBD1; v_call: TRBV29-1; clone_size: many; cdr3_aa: CSVAGGSGGNTIYF; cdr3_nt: TGCAGCGTTGCAGGGGGCTCGGGTGGAAACACCATATATTTT
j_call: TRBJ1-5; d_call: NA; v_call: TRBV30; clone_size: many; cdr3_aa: CAWADSNNQPQHF; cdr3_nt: TGTGCCTGGGCGGACAGTAACAATCAGCCCCAGCATTTT
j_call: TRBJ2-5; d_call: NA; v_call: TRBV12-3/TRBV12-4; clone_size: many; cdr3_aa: CASSPTSYQETQYF; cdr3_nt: TGTGCCAGCAGCCCTACTAGCTATCAAGAGACCCAGTACTTC
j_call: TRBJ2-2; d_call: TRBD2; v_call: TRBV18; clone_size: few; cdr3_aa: CASSLRTSGSAGELFF; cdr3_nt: TGTGCCAGCTCACTCCGGACTAGCGGGAGCGCCGGGGAGCTGTTTTTT
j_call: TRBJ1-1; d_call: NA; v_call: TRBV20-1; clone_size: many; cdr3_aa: CSAREGYSEAFF; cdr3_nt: TGCAGTGCTAGGGAGGGATACTCTGAAGCTTTCTTT
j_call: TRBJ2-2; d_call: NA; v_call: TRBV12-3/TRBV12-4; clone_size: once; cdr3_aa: CASTLGNPGELFF; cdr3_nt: TGTGCCAGCACCCTCGGTAATCCCGGGGAGCTGTTTTTT
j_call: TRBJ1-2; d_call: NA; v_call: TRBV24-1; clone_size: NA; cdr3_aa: CATSDPGSGGYTF; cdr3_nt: TGTGCCACCAGTGATCCAGGGTCTGGGGGCTACACCTTC